This entry lists 10 T cell receptor beta chains sequenced from one sample in a study of cytomegalovirus exposure and HLA in healthy donors (dated by TCRdb to about 2017). The library was obtained by the immunoSEQ multiplex PCR assay. The multiplex PCR relied on a mix of 60 forward primers for TCR Vbeta segments and 13 reverse primers for TCR Jbeta segments. TCRdb took this table from immuneACCESS and kept in-frame rearrangements with V and J called. Such tables lack part of the clones; where checked against another copy, unresolved V genes explain under half of the gap, and the rest is unexplained. This sample is represented by fewer than 200,000 clones; around 77% of them were singletons. In total, the top ten clones hold 2% to 2.5% of the sample. The specimen was PBMCs. Source of these receptors: a man in his fifties or sixties in good health and CMV-seronegative.

This chain connects TRBV18 to TRBJ2-7; D remains ambiguous. The CDR3 totals 13 residues. The germline gives CDR1 KGHSH, CDR2 LQKENI. V was pared by 0 bases and J by 0 bases, with 3 bases between. CDR3: CASSPPSSYEQYF. The CDR3, as DNA: TGTGCCAGCTCACCACCGAGCTCCTACGAGCAGTACTTC.

This clone showed up just a few times. The J gene is TRBJ1-1, the V gene TRBV6-1; D ambiguous. This CDR3 is 14 amino acids long. Per germline, CDR1 MNHNS and CDR2 SASEGT. Trimming shortened V by 4 bases and J by 1 base, and 10 bases separated the two germline ends. CDR3: CASSAGLSNTEAFF. The CDR3 bases are TGTGCCAGCAGTGCCGGACTTTCGAACACTGAAGCTTTCTTT.

The genes are TRBV6-5 and TRBJ1-2; tentative D call: TRBD1 (5 bases). V was cut by 7 bases and J by 6 bases, with 15 bases left in between. This CDR3 region has 13 residues. The V gene's germline CDR1 is MNHEY and CDR2 SVGAGI. This CDR3 is CASKGLWGDGYTF. The DNA of the CDR3 is TGTGCCAGCAAGGGCCTGTGGGGGGATGGCTACACCTTC.

This clone was counted a few times. This chain connects TRBV29-1 to TRBJ2-1, with TRBD1 matching over 8 bases. Germline CDR1 is SQVTM and CDR2 is ANQGSEA. This CDR3 has 14 amino acids. The trim removed 5 bases at V and 8 bases at J, leaving 11 bases unmatched. CDR3 amino acids: CSVNSDRGIDEQFF. The DNA of the CDR3 is TGCAGCGTTAACTCAGACAGGGGAATCGATGAGCAGTTCTTC.

This rearrangement joins TRBV4-3 to TRBJ2-2; 8 bases fit TRBD2. The trim removed 0 bases at V and 0 bases at J, leaving 6 bases unmatched. The CDR3 sequence is 18 residues long. From germline, CDR1 is LGHNA and CDR2 YSLEER. The CDR3 region has the DNA TGCGCCAGCAGCCAAGAGCCTAGCGGGTTCGCGAACACCGGGGAGCTGTTTTTT. Protein: CASSQEPSGFANTGELFF.

The chain uses TRBV5-6 and TRBJ2-7; 14 positions agree with TRBD2. This CDR3 region has 16 residues. The ends lost 3 bases at V and 5 bases at J; junction bases unmatched: 7. In germline, CDR1 is SGHDT, CDR2 YYEEEE. Here the CDR3 reads CASSWRLAGGPNEQYF. The CDR3 nucleotides are TGTGCCAGCAGCTGGAGACTAGCGGGGGGGCCCAACGAGCAGTACTTC.

This chain connects TRBV6-5 to TRBJ2-7; possibly TRBD2 for D (6 bases). This CDR3 region has 16 residues. Germline loops: CDR1 MNHEY, CDR2 SVGAGI. The V end was cut by 3 bases, the J end by 6 bases, with 21 bases between. The CDR3 sequence: CASSYVGGNIVREQYF. CDR3 nucleotide sequence: TGTGCCAGCAGTTATGTGGGCGGGAATATTGTTCGCGAGCAGTACTTC.

This clone was observed a few times. The genes are TRBV7-6 and TRBJ2-6; D possibly corresponds to TRBD2 (5 bases). This CDR3 region has 16 residues. The V and J ends lost 4 bases and 3 bases respectively, with 13 bases between them. The germline V gene encodes CDR1 SGHVS and CDR2 FNYEAQ. The CDR3 here is CASSSYTRYGANVLTF. CDR3 DNA sequence: TGTGCCAGCAGCTCGTATACTAGGTATGGGGCCAACGTCCTGACTTTC.

This chain connects TRBV5-4 to TRBJ2-2; 14 bases are shared with TRBD2. The CDR3 contains 15 residues. V lost 7 bases, J lost 5 bases, and 4 bases stayed unmatched. Looked up from germline, CDR1 is SGHNT and CDR2 is YYREEE (reference sequence). The CDR3 here is CASGTSGGRTGELFF. In nucleotides, the CDR3 is TGTGCCAGCGGGACTAGCGGGGGACGGACCGGGGAGCTGTTTTTT.

V is TRBV2 and J is TRBJ2-5; D possibly corresponds to TRBD2 (6 bases). Trimming pared 7 bases from V and 4 bases from J, leaving 19 bases between. Germline V gene lookup returns CDR1 SNHLY and CDR2 FYNNEI. This CDR3 has 15 residues. CDR3 DNA: TGTGCCAGCAAGCCCGTTGGAGGGTTTTTAGAGACCCAGTACTTC. This sequence encodes CASKPVGGFLETQYF.